This T cell receptor (beta chain) was documented in a study of Graves' ophthalmopathy and Graves' hyperthyroidism. Transcripts of RNA were the source for amplifying TCR beta CDR3 regions. HTBI-primed first-round RT-PCR preceded second-round multiplex PCR. TCRdb recomputed calls from the multiplex PCR reads with MiXCR, one row per CDR3 protein. This repertoire shows around 1.1 million distinct CDR3 sequences, roughly two fifths found once; its top ten account for over 8.5%. CDR1 SGHTA and CDR2 FQGNSA come from the germline V gene. Trimming left V 1 base short and J 5 bases short, with 11 bases between. The CDR3 extends over 14 amino acids. This clonotype came up many times.

J is TRBJ1-1 and V is TRBV7-2; D gene uncertain. The sequenced material came from peripheral blood or thyroid tissue (not recorded which). This TCR derives from an adult man with Graves' hyperthyroidism. CDR3 region: CASSLVGRSTEAFF. CDR3 sequence (DNA): TGTGCCAGCAGCTTAGTGGGGAGGAGTACTGAAGCTTTCTTT.